The clone carrying this T cell receptor (beta chain) was observed a single time. The target antigen is unknown. The diagnostic criteria for definite or probable disease, as recently defined, were met by the patients with Susac syndrome. From germline, CDR1 is DFQATT and CDR2 SNEGSKA (reference sequence). The germline V and J ends were trimmed by 1 base and 1 base, with 8 bases remaining between them. The CDR3 has 13 residues. This sample is part of a study of CD8 T cells in Susac syndrome. Study summary: Patients with Susac syndrome were, at the time of blood collection, therapy-naive, maintained on corticosteroids, or maintained on intravenous immunoglobulin alone. Study-wide findings and caveats: As the study acknowledged, the number of individuals in its TCR sequencing and HLA analysis was relatively small.

cDNA came from about 0.51 to 1 ug RNA primed by random hexamers. TCR beta CDR3 was amplified by immunoSEQ multiplex PCR. This amplification extended across 54 Vbeta and 13 Jbeta segments. MiXCR, run by TCRdb on the immunoSEQ multiplex PCR reads, gives a single entry per CDR3 protein. This sample has 80,000 to 90,000 distinct CDR3 sequences, with just under 95% found just once. Source material: CD8+ T cells from PBMCs. The chain employs TRBV20-1 and TRBJ2-7; perhaps TRBD2 as D (5 bases). The receptor was derived from a human donor with Susac syndrome. The CDR3 region is CSARGGFSYEQYF. CDR3 DNA sequence: TGCAGTGCTAGAGGCGGGTTTTCCTACGAGCAGTACTTC.